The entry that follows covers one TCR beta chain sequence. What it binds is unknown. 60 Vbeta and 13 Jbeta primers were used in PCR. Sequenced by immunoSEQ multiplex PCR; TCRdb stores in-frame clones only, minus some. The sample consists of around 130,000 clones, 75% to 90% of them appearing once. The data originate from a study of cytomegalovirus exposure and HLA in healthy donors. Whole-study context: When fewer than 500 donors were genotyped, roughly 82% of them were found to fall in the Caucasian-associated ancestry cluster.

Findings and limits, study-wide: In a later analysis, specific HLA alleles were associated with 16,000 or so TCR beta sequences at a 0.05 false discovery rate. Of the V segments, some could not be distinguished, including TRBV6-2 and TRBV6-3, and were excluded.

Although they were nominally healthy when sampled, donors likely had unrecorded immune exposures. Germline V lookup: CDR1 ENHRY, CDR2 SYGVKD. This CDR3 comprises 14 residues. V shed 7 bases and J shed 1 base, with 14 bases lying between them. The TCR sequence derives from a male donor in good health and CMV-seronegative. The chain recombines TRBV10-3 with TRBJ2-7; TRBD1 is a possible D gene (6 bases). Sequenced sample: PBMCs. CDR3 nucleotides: TGTGCCATCATGGGGGCGGATTCGTCCTACGAGCAGTACTTC. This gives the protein CAIMGADSSYEQYF.